A selection of T cell receptor beta chains follows, all from one sample in a study of Ad26.COV2.S vaccination and SARS-CoV-2 variants. Data came from immunoSEQ multiplex PCR; TCRdb stores just in-frame clones and leaves some out. The sample contains under 500,000 clones, 92% of which appear only once. Sequencing was performed on peripheral blood, taken in a trial of Ad26.COV2.S vaccine versus placebo. The receptors were sampled from a person aged 18 to 65 who received the Ad26.COV2.S COVID-19 vaccine or a placebo. Each CDR3 is given with its conserved first and last residue. The D gene is left open where the match is weak. Where a row states a size, it is once, few, many or the class of an expanded clone; other rows omit it.

d_gene	v_gene	j_gene	abundance	CDR3nt	CDR3aa
NA	TRBV3-1/TRBV3-2	TRBJ1-2	NA	TGTGCCAGCAGCCAAGATGGAGGGGGGGGCTATGGCTACACCTTC	CASSQDGGGGYGYTF
NA	TRBV28	TRBJ1-2	NA	TGTGCCAGCAGTTTACGGAGGGTCCATGGCTACACCTTC	CASSLRRVHGYTF
NA	TRBV28	TRBJ1-5	NA	TGTGCCACAAGCCTACCAGGTTCTTTCCAGCCCCAGCATTTT	CATSLPGSFQPQHF
NA	TRBV6-5	TRBJ2-1	once	TGTGCCAGCAGTTACTCGAAAGGGGGTTTACACAATGAGCAGTTCTTC	CASSYSKGGLHNEQFF
NA	TRBV7-2	TRBJ2-5	NA	TGTGCCAGCAGCTTCGAAGGGGGCCAAGAGACCCAGTACTTC	CASSFEGGQETQYF
TRBD1	TRBV7-2	TRBJ1-1	NA	TGTGCCAGCAGCTCAGACAGGGTGGTGAACACTGAAGCTTTCTTT	CASSSDRVVNTEAFF
TRBD1	TRBV19	TRBJ1-5	NA	TGTGCCAGTAGTAGCTCGTGGCAGGGGGGTTCGAAGATCAATCAGCCCCAGCATTTT	CASSSSWQGGSKINQPQHF
NA	TRBV3-1/TRBV3-2	TRBJ1-2	few	TGTGCCAGCAGCGAGCGTGGGCCTCCCTATGGCTACACCTTC	CASSERGPPYGYTF
NA	TRBV6-2/TRBV6-3	TRBJ1-2	once	TGTGCCAGCAGTTACACACACGCCAGGGATGGCTACACCTTC	CASSYTHARDGYTF
NA	TRBV5-6	TRBJ1-3	NA	TGTGCCAGCAGCTTGGTGGGACCTGGAAACACCATATATTTT	CASSLVGPGNTIYF
NA	TRBV18	TRBJ2-6	NA	TGTGCCAGCTCACCAAGCTCTGGGGCCAACGTCCTGACTTTC	CASSPSSGANVLTF
NA	TRBV11-2	TRBJ2-6	once	TGTGCCAGTTCGACGGGACGGACGGATTCTGGGGCCAACGTCCTGACTTTC	CASSTGRTDSGANVLTF
NA	TRBV6-2/TRBV6-3	TRBJ2-5	NA	TGTGCCAGCAGTTACTCGATGTCTTCGTGGGAGACCCAGTACTTC	CASSYSMSSWETQYF
NA	TRBV19	TRBJ2-1	NA	TGTGCCAGTAGTCAAAACAGGGTCAGGTCCTACAATGAGCAGTTCTTC	CASSQNRVRSYNEQFF